The clone carrying this TCR beta chain was seen once. The sample is drawn from a study of CD8 T cells in Susac syndrome. Reverse transcription of about 0.5 to 1 ug RNA was carried out with random hexamers. One entry per CDR3 protein, called by TCRdb with MiXCR from the immunoSEQ multiplex PCR reads. This table has tens of thousands of distinct CDR3 sequences, about 93% appearing once. The CDR3 is 14 amino acids. The germline gives CDR1 MNHEY, CDR2 SMNVEV (reference sequence). Trimming cost V 4 bases and J 5 bases, with 15 bases left between them. The chain combines TRBV27 with TRBJ2-7; D is unclear. The TCR originated in a human donor with Susac syndrome. Source material: CD8+ T cells from PBMCs. The DNA of the CDR3 is TGTGCCAGCAGTTATCAGTTTTTTAACCACGAGCAGTACTTC. Translated, it gives CASSYQFFNHEQYF.